Below, one TCR beta chain is given with its context. The source of the sample is a study of blood T cell repertoires in COVID-19. Assay used: immunoSEQ multiplex PCR; TCRdb lists only in-frame clones, some missing. The top ten clones hold around 9.5% of a sample with 150,000 or so clones, 77% of them seen once. The germline V gene has CDR1 MNHEY and CDR2 SVGAGI. The CDR3 has 13 residues. The V gene lost 6 bases and the J gene lost 0 bases, with 6 bases spanning the gap. What was sequenced was peripheral blood. This clonotype originated in a woman aged 50 to 60 with active or convalescent COVID-19. The chain employs TRBV6-5 and TRBJ1-3; D unresolved. CDR3 protein: CASRRDSGNTIYF. CDR3 nucleotide sequence: TGTGCCAGCAGGCGTGACTCTGGAAACACCATATATTTT.